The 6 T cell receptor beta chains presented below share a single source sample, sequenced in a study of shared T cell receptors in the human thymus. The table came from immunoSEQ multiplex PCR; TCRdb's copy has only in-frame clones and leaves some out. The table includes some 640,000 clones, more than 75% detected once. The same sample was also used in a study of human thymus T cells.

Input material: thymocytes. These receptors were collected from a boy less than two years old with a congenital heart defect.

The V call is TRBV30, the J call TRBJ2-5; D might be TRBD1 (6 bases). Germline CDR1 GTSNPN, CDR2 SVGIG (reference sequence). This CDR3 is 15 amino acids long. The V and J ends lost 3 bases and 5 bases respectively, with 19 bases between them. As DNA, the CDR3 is TGTGCCTGGAGCACAACCAGGGGCCAGGGGGAGACCCAGTACTTC. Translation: CAWSTTRGQGETQYF.

This CDR3 reads CASSLARLAGGYNEQFF. The CDR3 nucleotides are TGTGCCAGCAGCCTGGCTAGGCTAGCGGGGGGATACAATGAGCAGTTCTTC. The chain recombines TRBV5-4 with TRBJ2-1, with TRBD2 matching 11 bases. The germline V gene has CDR1 SGHNT and CDR2 YYREEE (reference sequence). V trimming: 4 bases; J trimming: 4 bases; junction bases outside the gene matches: 10. The CDR3 extends over 17 amino acids. Filled out from reference TRBV5-4 and TRBJ2-1, the complete variable domain reads ETGVTQSPTHLIKTRGQQVTLRCSSQSGHNTVSWYQQALGQGPQFIFQYYREEENGRGNFPPRFSGLQFPNYSSELNVNALELDDSALYLCASSLARLAGGYNEQFFGPGTRLTVL.

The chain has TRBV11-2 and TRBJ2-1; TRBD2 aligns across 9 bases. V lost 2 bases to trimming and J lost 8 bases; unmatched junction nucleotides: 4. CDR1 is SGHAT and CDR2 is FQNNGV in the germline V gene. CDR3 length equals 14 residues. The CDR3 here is CASSLSSGTHEQFF. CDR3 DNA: TGTGCCAGCAGCTTATCTAGCGGGACCCATGAGCAGTTCTTC.

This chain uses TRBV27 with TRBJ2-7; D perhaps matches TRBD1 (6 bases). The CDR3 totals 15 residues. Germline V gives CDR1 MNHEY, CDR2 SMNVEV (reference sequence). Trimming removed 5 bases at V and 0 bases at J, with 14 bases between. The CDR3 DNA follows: TGTGCCAGCAGTGGCCGGGACAAACTCTCCTACGAGCAGTACTTC. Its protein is CASSGRDKLSYEQYF.

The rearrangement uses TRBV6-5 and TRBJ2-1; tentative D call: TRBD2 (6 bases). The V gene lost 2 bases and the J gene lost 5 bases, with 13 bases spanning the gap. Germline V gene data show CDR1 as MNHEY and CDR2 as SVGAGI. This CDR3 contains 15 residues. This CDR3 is CASSYAGRIDNEQFF. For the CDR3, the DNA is TGTGCCAGCAGTTACGCGGGACGAATAGACAATGAGCAGTTCTTC.

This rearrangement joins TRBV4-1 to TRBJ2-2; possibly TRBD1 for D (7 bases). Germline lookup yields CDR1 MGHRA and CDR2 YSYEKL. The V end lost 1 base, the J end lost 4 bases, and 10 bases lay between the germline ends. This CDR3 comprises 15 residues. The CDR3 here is CASSQVQGGTGELFF. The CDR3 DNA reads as TGCGCCAGCAGCCAAGTTCAGGGGGGCACCGGGGAGCTGTTTTTT.